This T cell receptor beta chain emerged from a study of beta chain features in type 1 diabetes (dated by TCRdb to the late 2010s). Study-wide context: Mean age, gender distribution, total cell number and subset yield did not differ between patients and healthy donors. A total of 107,917,701 sorted cells were examined across all samples, and RNA yield correlated strongly with the number of cells per subset. In the study, TCRB repertoires of sorted circulating CD4+ T cell subsets from recently diagnosed type 1 diabetes patients were compared with those of matched healthy donors. Regulatory and stem cell-like memory subsets were isolated from only 8 patients and about eight healthy donors, whereas naive and central memory subsets came from all 28 donors. General study outcomes and caveats: At VDJ recombination sites, type 1 diabetes patients had fewer insertions and more deleted nucleotides, which implies abnormalities in thymic rearrangement. PCR may preferentially amplify shorter templates, but because patient and control samples were amplified and corrected together, any resulting skew would affect both groups equally. Type 1 diabetes patients showed a moderate but significant shortening of TCRB CDR3 length in all four CD4+ subsets. Because cDNA was sequenced instead of genomic DNA, activated cells with high expression could be over-represented, although the groups did not differ in activation or CD3 levels. Because small numbers of individuals were included in the HLA sub-analyses, any influence of HLA type on TCRB rearrangement was left unresolved. Naive, central memory and regulatory TCRB repertoires appeared more similar among patients than among healthy donors.

Each donor gave one peripheral blood draw, averaging around 120 mL, which was collected into heparinised tubes. A BD FACSAria II and a panel including CD45RO, CCR7, CD25, CD127, CD95 and CD27 were used to sort naive, central memory, regulatory and stem cell-like memory CD4+ T cells. Every sorted population had a purity above 98%. Right away, PBMCs were isolated by Lymphoprep density gradient centrifugation and were stained directly, with no culture step. To minimize batch effects, samples were stained and sorted in pairs, one healthy donor with one patient per experiment. This clone came up a few times. The target of this receptor is not known. The input lacks base qualities; no much larger clone sits a single base away. CDR1 and CDR2, looked up from the germline V gene, are MNHEY and SVGAGI. Trimming removed 1 base from V and 0 bases from J, leaving 10 bases between the germline ends. The CDR3 sequence holds 15 residues, the cysteine and phenylalanine included. Kept here is only the CDR3 DNA, which spans 45 bases and is read in frame from base 1.

The entire amount of isolated RNA was reverse transcribed using the High Capacity cDNA Reverse Transcription Kit, so the sequenced TCRB transcripts were expressed ones. Deep immunoSEQ sequencing was performed on naive, central memory and regulatory T cell samples, with an average of roughly 4 million total reads per sample. After sorted cells were lysed in RLT buffer, RNA was extracted with DNase-treated RNeasy Micro or Mini kits, with the choice depending on cell number. To prevent cross-contamination, each cell subset was processed individually, whereas patient and healthy donor samples were processed jointly. The immunoSEQ multiplex PCR was used to amplify TCRB sequences from cDNA, yielding 87-bp fragments that span the CDR3 region. Sequencing of the amplicons was performed on the Illumina HiSeq platform. Processing in the source paper ran as follows. PCR bias was computationally corrected using synthetic template baselines, reads within Hamming distance 2 were collapsed, and singletons that could not be merged were discarded. Reads were aligned against IMGT so that V, D and J genes, CDR3 length and insertions or deletions at six rearrangement sites could be assigned. Within each subset, clonotype counts were normalized to sorted cell number, and only after that were true diversity and Gini coefficients computed with the tcR R package. The overlap coefficient, calculated on TCRB nucleotide sequences, was used to measure repertoire sharing. Out-of-frame TCRB sequences from naive cells were analyzed as a proxy for the pre-selection repertoire. TCRdb carries this immuneACCESS record with in-frame sequences only. Its versions omit some clonotypes, under half of them owing to an unresolved V gene in the studies checked, with the rest unexplained. V, J and clone size reflect that table, while D and trimming were determined from the DNA. This sample gives a few hundred thousand clones in total; about 12% of them show up just once. Jointly, the top ten make up 0.015% to 0.02% of the sample.

Recombination connected TRBV6-5 to TRBJ2-7, and TRBD2 may be the D gene, going by 7 matching bases. The clonotype comes from a man between 18 and 29 years old in good health. Sequenced sample: naive CD4+ T cells from blood. The cell subset or site label on this specimen signifies: true naive CD4+ T cells. The sequence in DNA is TGTGCCAGCAGTTACTACAGGGACTACTCCTACGAGCAGTACTTC. It translates as CASSYYRDYSYEQYF.